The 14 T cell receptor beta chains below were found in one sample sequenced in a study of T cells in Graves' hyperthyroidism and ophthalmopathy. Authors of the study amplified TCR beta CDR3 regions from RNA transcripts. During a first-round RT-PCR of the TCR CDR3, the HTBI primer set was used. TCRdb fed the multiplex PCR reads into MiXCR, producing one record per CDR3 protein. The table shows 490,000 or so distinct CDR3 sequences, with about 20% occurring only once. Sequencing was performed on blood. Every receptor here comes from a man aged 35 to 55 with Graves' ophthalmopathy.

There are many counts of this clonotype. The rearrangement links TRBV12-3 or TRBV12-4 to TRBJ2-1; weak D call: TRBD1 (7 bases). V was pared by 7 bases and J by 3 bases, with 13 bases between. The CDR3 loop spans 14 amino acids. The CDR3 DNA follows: TGTGCCAGCATCCCAGGGGGAGGCTACAATGAGCAGTTCTTC. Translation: CASIPGGGYNEQFF.

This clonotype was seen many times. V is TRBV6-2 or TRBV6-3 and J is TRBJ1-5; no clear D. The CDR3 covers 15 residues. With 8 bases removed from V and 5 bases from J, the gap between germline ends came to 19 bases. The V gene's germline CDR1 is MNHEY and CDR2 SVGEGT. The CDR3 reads CASGTLGRLHQPQHF. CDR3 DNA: TGTGCCAGCGGTACCCTAGGACGGCTACATCAGCCCCAGCATTTT.

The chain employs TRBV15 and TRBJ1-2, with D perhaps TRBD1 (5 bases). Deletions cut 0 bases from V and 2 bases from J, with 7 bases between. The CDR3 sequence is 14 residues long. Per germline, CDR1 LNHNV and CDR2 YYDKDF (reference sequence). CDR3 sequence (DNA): TGTGCCACCAGCAGAGAGGGGGGAAACTATGGCTACACCTTC. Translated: CATSREGGNYGYTF.

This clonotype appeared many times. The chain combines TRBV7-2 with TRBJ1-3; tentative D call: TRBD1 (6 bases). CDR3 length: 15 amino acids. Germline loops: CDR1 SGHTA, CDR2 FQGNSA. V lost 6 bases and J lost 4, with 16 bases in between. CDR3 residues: CASRPQGLRGNTIYF. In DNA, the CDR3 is TGTGCCAGCAGGCCCCAGGGGTTGCGCGGAAACACCATATATTTT.

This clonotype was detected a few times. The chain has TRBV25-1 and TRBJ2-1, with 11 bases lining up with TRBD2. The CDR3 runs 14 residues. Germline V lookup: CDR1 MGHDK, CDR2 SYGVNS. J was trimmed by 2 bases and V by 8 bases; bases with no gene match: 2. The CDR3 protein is CASALAGAYNEQFF. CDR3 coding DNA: TGTGCCAGCGCACTAGCGGGGGCCTACAATGAGCAGTTCTTC. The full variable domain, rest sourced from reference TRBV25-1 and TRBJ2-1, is EADIYQTPRYLVIGTGKKITLECSQTMGHDKMYWYQQDPGMELHLIHYSYGVNSTEKGDLSSESTVSRIRTEHFPLTLESARPSHTSQYLCASALAGAYNEQFFGPGTRLTVL.

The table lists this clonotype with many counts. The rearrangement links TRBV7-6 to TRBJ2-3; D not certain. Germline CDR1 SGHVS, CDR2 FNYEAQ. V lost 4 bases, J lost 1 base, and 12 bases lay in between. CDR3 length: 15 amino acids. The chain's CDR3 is CASSSNSRGTDTQYF. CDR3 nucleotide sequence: TGTGCCAGCAGCTCCAATTCGCGAGGCACAGATACGCAGTATTTT.

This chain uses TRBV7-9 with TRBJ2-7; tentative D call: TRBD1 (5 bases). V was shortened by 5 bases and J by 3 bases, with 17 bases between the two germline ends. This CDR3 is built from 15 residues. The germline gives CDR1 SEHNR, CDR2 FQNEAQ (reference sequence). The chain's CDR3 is CASSPEGPRGYEQYF. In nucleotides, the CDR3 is TGTGCCAGCAGCCCAGAAGGGCCTAGGGGCTACGAGCAGTACTTC.

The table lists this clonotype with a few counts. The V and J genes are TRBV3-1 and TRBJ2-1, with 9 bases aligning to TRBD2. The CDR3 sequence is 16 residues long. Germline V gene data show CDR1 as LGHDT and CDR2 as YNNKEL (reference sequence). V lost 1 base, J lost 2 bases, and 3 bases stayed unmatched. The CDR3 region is CASSQGPSGTYNEQFF. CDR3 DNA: TGTGCCAGCAGCCAAGGGCCTAGCGGGACCTACAATGAGCAGTTCTTC.

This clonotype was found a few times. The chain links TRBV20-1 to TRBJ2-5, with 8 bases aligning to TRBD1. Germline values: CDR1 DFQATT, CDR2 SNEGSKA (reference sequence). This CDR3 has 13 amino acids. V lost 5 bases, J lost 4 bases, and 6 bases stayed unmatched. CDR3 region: CSAGRTGRETQYF. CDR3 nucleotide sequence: TGCAGTGCTGGAAGGACAGGGAGAGAGACCCAGTACTTC.

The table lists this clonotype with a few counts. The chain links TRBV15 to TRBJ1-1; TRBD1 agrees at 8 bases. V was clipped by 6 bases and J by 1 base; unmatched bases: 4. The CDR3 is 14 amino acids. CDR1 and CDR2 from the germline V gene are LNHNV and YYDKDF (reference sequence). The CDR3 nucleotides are TGTGCCACCAGTCACAGGGGGGGGAACACTGAAGCTTTCTTT. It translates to CATSHRGGNTEAFF.

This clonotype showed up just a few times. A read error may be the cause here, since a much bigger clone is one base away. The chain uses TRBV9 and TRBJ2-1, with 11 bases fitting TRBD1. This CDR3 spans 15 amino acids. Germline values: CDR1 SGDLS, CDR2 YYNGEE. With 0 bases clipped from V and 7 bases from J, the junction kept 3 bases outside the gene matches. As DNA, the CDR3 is TGTGCCAGCAGCGTAGGGGACAGGGGGGGGAATGAGCAGTTCTTC. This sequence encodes CASSVGDRGGNEQFF.

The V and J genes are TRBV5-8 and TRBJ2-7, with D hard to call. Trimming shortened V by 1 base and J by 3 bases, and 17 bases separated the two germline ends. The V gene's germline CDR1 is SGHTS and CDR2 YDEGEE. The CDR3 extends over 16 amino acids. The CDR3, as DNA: TGTGCCAGCAGCTTGCCCCAGGCGCCGAGAGGCTACGAGCAGTACTTC. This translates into CASSLPQAPRGYEQYF. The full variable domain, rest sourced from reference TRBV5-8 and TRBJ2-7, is EAGVTQSPTHLIKTRGQQATLRCSPISGHTSVYWYQQALGLGLQFLLWYDEGEERNRGNFPPRFSGRQFPNYSSELNVNALELEDSALYLCASSLPQAPRGYEQYFGPGTRLTVT.

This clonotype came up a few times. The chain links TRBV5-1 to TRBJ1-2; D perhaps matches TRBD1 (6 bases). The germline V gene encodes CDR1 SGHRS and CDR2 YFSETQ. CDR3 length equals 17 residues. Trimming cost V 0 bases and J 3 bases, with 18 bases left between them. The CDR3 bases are TGCGCCAGCAGCTTGGGTCAACAGGGAGGGGTAGACTATGGCTACACCTTC. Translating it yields CASSLGQQGGVDYGYTF.

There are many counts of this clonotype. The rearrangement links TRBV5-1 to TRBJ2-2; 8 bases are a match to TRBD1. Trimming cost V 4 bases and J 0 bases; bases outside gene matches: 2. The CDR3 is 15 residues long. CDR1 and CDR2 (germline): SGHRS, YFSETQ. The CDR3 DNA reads TGCGCCAGCAGCCCAGGGGGCGCGAACACCGGGGAGCTGTTTTTT. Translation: CASSPGGANTGELFF.